The entry below gives a single T cell receptor (beta chain) sequence along with its context. Its antigen is undetermined. V lost 6 bases, J lost 5 bases, and 25 bases lay in between. The CDR3 is 17 amino acids. CDR1 is MNHEY and CDR2 is SVGEGT in the germline V gene. Assay used: immunoSEQ multiplex PCR; TCRdb lists only in-frame clones, some missing. The sample lists under 80,000 clones; 78% were seen once. ViraFEST expansion of antigen-specific CD4+ T cells with viral peptide pools preceded sequencing. Isolating CD4+ T cells followed around nine days of culture. None of these healthy vaccinees had been infected with SARS-CoV-2 before vaccination. The researchers cultured some 2.1 million PBMC per well with around 9.2 IU/ml IL-2 and approximately 9.9 ug/ml peptides. The data were obtained in a study of vaccination effects on CD4 cells after COVID-19. The wider study: BNT162b2 vaccine or mRNA-1273 vaccine was given to participants in two doses. Study results and limitations: Early timepoints after infection were absent, and convalescent patients were few in the study. Only a single clone (1 of 255 vaccine-induced clones in healthy vaccinees) cross-reacted with common cold coronaviruses.

This specimen consisted of CD4+ T cells from PBMCs cultured with SARS-CoV-2 spike peptides, obtained before COVID-19 vaccination. The chain has TRBV6-2 or TRBV6-3 and TRBJ2-5; perhaps TRBD2 as D (6 bases). The TCR was taken from a human donor who received a COVID-19 vaccine. The CDR3 sequence: CASSPTLFGGRGETQYF. The CDR3 DNA is TGTGCCAGCAGCCCTACCCTGTTTGGGGGGAGAGGCGAGACCCAGTACTTC.